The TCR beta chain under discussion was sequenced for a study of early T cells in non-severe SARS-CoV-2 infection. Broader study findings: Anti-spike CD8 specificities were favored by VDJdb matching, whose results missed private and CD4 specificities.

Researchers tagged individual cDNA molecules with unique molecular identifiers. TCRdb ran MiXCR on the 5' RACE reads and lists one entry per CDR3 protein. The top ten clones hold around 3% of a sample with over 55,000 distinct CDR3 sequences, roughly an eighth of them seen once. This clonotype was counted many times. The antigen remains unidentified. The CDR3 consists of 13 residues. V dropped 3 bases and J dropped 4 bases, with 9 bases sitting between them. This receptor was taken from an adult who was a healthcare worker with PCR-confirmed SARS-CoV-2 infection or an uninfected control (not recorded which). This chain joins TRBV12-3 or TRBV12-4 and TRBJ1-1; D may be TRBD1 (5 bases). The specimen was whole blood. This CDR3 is CASSFMRGTEAFF. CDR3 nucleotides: TGTGCCAGCAGTTTTATGAGGGGCACTGAAGCTTTCTTT.